The sequence of this T cell receptor beta chain was determined in a study of STAT3 mutations in large granular lymphocyte leukemia. Study-level background: Roughly two fifths of treated T-LGLL patients showed hematologic response to immunosuppression.

Each sample's TCRbeta library yielded on average about 41,000 productive templates. Sequencing was performed with immunoSEQ multiplex PCR; in TCRdb, only in-frame clones are kept and a portion is missing. The table includes tens of thousands of clones, about three quarters detected once. Comment on this clone: Its antigen is not known.

V lost 6 bases to trimming and J lost 10 bases, with 16 bases between them. CDR3 size: 13 residues. The germline V gene has CDR1 MNHEY and CDR2 SVGAGI. The study, taken as a whole, reports: Every T-cell large granular lymphocyte leukemia patient had at least one immunodominant TCR beta clonotype. Persisting codominant clonotypes may have hidden a small pathogenic clone.

Sequenced input: PBMCs. The gene calls are TRBV6-5 and TRBJ1-3, with D possibly TRBD1 on 5 matching bases. The origin of this receptor is a human donor with T large granular lymphocyte leukemia. Some clones in this sample may be carry-over from other donors' samples. The CDR3 loop reads CASSRQPSGTIYF. As DNA, the CDR3 is TGTGCCAGCAGCCGACAGCCAAGCGGTACCATATATTTT.